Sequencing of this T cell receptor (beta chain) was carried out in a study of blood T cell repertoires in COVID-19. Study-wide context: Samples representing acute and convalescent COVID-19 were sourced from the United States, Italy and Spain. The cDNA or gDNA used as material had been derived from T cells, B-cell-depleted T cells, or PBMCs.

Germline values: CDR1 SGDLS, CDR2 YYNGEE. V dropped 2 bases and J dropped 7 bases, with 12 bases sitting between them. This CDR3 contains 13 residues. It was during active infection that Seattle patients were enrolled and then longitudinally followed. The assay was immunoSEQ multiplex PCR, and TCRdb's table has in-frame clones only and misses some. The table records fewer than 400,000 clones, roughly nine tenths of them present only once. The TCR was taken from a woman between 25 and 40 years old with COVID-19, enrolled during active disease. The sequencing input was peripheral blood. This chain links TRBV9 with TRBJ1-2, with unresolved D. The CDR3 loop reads CASSVAGGRGYTF. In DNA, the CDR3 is TGTGCCAGCAGCGTTGCGGGTGGTCGTGGCTACACCTTC.